These 23 T cell receptor beta chains were all obtained from the same sample, sequenced in a study of cytomegalovirus exposure and HLA in healthy donors. The assay was immunoSEQ multiplex PCR, and TCRdb's table has in-frame clones only and misses some. The table includes about 160,000 clones, 80% to 90% detected once. Material for sequencing was PBMCs. The source is a woman aged 18-29 years in good health and CMV-seronegative.

V gene TRBV29-1 combines with J gene TRBJ2-5; TRBD1 is a possible D gene (6 bases). V shed 1 base and J shed 5 bases, with 17 bases lying between them. CDR1 is SQVTM and CDR2 is ANQGSEA in the germline V gene. This CDR3 comprises 15 residues. The CDR3 DNA reads as TGCAGCGTTGAAGTTCCTGTGGGGGCGAGGGAGACCCAGTACTTC. Amino acids: CSVEVPVGARETQYF.

The V call is TRBV7-6, the J call TRBJ2-5; TRBD1 is a possible D gene (6 bases). Trimming stripped 5 bases from V and 7 bases from J, with 20 bases between. Germline values: CDR1 SGHVS, CDR2 FNYEAQ. The CDR3 loop spans 15 amino acids. The CDR3 sequence: CASSPRPTGQGTQYF. CDR3 DNA: TGTGCCAGCAGCCCCCGACCCACAGGGCAGGGGACCCAGTACTTC.

V usage is TRBV7-9 and J usage is TRBJ1-2, with unresolved D. Trimming stripped 1 base from V and 6 bases from J, with 6 bases between. The germline V gene has CDR1 SEHNR and CDR2 FQNEAQ (reference sequence). The CDR3 extends over 12 amino acids. CDR3 DNA sequence: TGTGCCAGCAGCTTAGTTACAAATGGCTACACCTTC. This translates into CASSLVTNGYTF.

The chain recombines TRBV7-2 with TRBJ2-1; a weak D match, TRBD1 (6 bases). V was clipped by 1 base and J by 7 bases, with 11 bases between them. Germline V gene sequence: CDR1 SGHTA, CDR2 FQGNSA. This CDR3 contains 14 residues. CDR3 nucleotide sequence: TGTGCCAGCAGCTTAGAGGGGGTTCGGAATGAGCAGTTCTTC. Residues: CASSLEGVRNEQFF.

This clone was seen once. The chain couples TRBV2 to TRBJ1-1, with a possible D match to TRBD1 (6 bases). The V and J ends lost 2 bases and 7 bases respectively, with 11 bases between them. The CDR3 has 13 residues. Germline lookup yields CDR1 SNHLY and CDR2 FYNNEI. In DNA form, the CDR3 reads TGTGCCAGCAGTGAAACAGGGCGCCTTGAAGCTTTCTTT. The encoded protein is CASSETGRLEAFF.

The chain couples TRBV4-2 to TRBJ1-3, with D possibly matching TRBD1 (5 bases). CDR3 length: 13 amino acids. Germline V gene data show CDR1 as LGHNA and CDR2 as YNFKEQ. V dropped 1 base and J dropped 4 bases, with 5 bases sitting between them. The CDR3 bases are TGTGCCAGCAGCCAAGGACAGGGAAACACCATATATTTT. Translating gives CASSQGQGNTIYF.

The genes are TRBV5-1 and TRBJ1-2; TRBD1 matches 9 bases. Germline V lookup: CDR1 SGHRS, CDR2 YFSETQ. Germline trimming cut 5 bases from V and 6 bases from J; bases unmatched to any gene: 14. The CDR3 covers 16 residues. This chain's CDR3 is CASSPLSGQGRNGYTF. CDR3 sequence (DNA): TGCGCCAGCAGTCCCTTATCCGGACAGGGGAGGAATGGCTACACCTTC.

The chain recombines TRBV14 with TRBJ2-7; D may be TRBD1 (5 bases). The CDR3 spans 11 residues. The V end lost 5 bases, the J end lost 7 bases, and 9 bases lay between the germline ends. Germline lookup yields CDR1 SGHDN and CDR2 FVKESK. CDR3 in DNA: TGTGCCAGCAGCTTAGGACATGAGCAGTACTTC. This gives the protein CASSLGHEQYF.

This chain connects TRBV2 to TRBJ1-1; 11 positions match TRBD1. This CDR3 is 14 amino acids long. With V trimmed by 3 bases and J by 7 bases, 4 bases remained unmatched. Germline V gene lookup returns CDR1 SNHLY and CDR2 FYNNEI. The DNA of the CDR3 is TGTGCCAGCAGTGATGGACAGGGGGCCGTTGAAGCTTTCTTT. Amino acids: CASSDGQGAVEAFF.

This clone is a singleton in its sample. This chain links TRBV4-1 with TRBJ2-3, with D tentatively TRBD2 (5 bases). This CDR3 comprises 15 residues. V was clipped by 4 bases and J by 0 bases, with 11 bases between them. Germline V gives CDR1 MGHRA, CDR2 YSYEKL. The CDR3 DNA reads TGCGCCAGCAGCCCTTTGACGGGAAGCACAGATACGCAGTATTTT. It specifies CASSPLTGSTDTQYF.

The chain couples TRBV2 to TRBJ1-1, with D possibly TRBD1 on 5 matching bases. Trimming pared 6 bases from V and 3 bases from J, leaving 8 bases between. This CDR3 has 12 amino acids. Germline values: CDR1 SNHLY, CDR2 FYNNEI. The DNA of the CDR3 is TGTGCCAGCAGGGGGGGGGACACTGAAGCTTTCTTT. This translates into CASRGGDTEAFF.

The V and J genes are TRBV5-1 and TRBJ2-2; possible D gene TRBD2, 6 bases. The V end lost 7 bases, the J end lost 3 bases, and 10 bases lay between the germline ends. This CDR3 spans 13 amino acids. Germline CDR1 reads SGHRS; CDR2 reads YFSETQ. CDR3 coding DNA: TGCGCCAGCCGGGACTCTGACACCGGGGAGCTGTTTTTT. Protein product: CASRDSDTGELFF.

The V call is TRBV9, the J call TRBJ1-2; unclear D gene. Germline CDR1 and CDR2: SGDLS and YYNGEE. V lost 0 bases and J 0 bases, leaving 18 bases between the germline ends. The CDR3 is made up of 18 amino acids. In nucleotides, the CDR3 is TGTGCCAGCAGCGTAGTAAGGTTTGGCGGCCCGGCTAACTATGGCTACACCTTC. It encodes CASSVVRFGGPANYGYTF.

The genes are TRBV7-9 and TRBJ1-4; 7 nucleotides agree with TRBD1. Unmatched junction bases numbered 12, after V lost 7 bases and J lost 7 bases. Germline V CDR1 and CDR2: SEHNR, FQNEAQ (reference sequence). The CDR3 runs to 15 residues. This CDR3 reads CASTGLPQGGEKLFF. Here the CDR3 DNA reads TGTGCCAGCACAGGGCTGCCCCAGGGGGGTGAAAAACTGTTTTTT.

The V gene is TRBV9, the J gene TRBJ2-5, with TRBD1 matching 7 bases. V lost 0 bases, J lost 5 bases, and 4 bases stayed unmatched. There are 14 residues in the CDR3. Looked up from germline, CDR1 is SGDLS and CDR2 is YYNGEE. The CDR3 is CASSVGQGVETQYF. CDR3 DNA: TGTGCCAGCAGCGTAGGGCAGGGGGTGGAGACCCAGTACTTC.

This chain uses TRBV30 with TRBJ2-3, with D hard to call. The CDR3 totals 13 residues. CDR1 GTSNPN and CDR2 SVGIG come from the germline V gene (reference sequence). The ends were cut back, 0 bases at V and 4 bases at J, with 8 bases in the middle. As DNA, the CDR3 is TGTGCCTGGAGTGTGGTTACGGCAGATACGCAGTATTTT. It translates to CAWSVVTADTQYF.

Of note for this clone: Other DNA sequences of this sample code for an identical CDR3. This chain uses TRBV19 with TRBJ2-7; TRBD2 matches at 9 bases. V dropped 5 bases and J dropped 5; count of bases not matched to a gene: 4. This CDR3 is 13 amino acids long. Germline values: CDR1 LNHDA, CDR2 SQIVND (reference sequence). The DNA for the CDR3 is TGTGCCAGTAGTCCCCGGACTAGCGACGAGCAGTACTTC. As protein: CASSPRTSDEQYF. Together with reference TRBV19 and TRBJ2-7, the CDR3 gives the full variable domain: DGGITQSPKYLFRKEGQNVTLSCEQNLNHDAMYWYRQDPGQGLRLIYYSQIVNDFQKGDIAEGYSVSREKKESFPLTVTSAQKNPTAFYLCASSPRTSDEQYFGPGTRLTVT.

V usage is TRBV25-1 and J usage is TRBJ2-2, with D uncertain. The CDR3 covers 13 residues. Trimming left V 1 base short and J 7 bases short, with 7 bases between. Germline V gene lookup returns CDR1 MGHDK and CDR2 SYGVNS. The CDR3, as DNA: TGTGCCAGCAGTGAATTAACGGGCGGGGAGCTGTTTTTT. This gives the protein CASSELTGGELFF.

The chain couples TRBV19 to TRBJ2-3; 10 bases agree with TRBD2. V was clipped by 7 bases and J by 0 bases; unmatched bases: 7. In germline, CDR1 is LNHDA, CDR2 SQIVND (reference sequence). This CDR3 comprises 16 residues. The DNA of the CDR3 is TGTGCCAGTAAAACCGGACTAGCGGAGAGCACAGATACGCAGTATTTT. Its translation: CASKTGLAESTDTQYF. Using reference TRBV19 and TRBJ2-3 for the parts outside the CDR3, the full variable domain is DGGITQSPKYLFRKEGQNVTLSCEQNLNHDAMYWYRQDPGQGLRLIYYSQIVNDFQKGDIAEGYSVSREKKESFPLTVTSAQKNPTAFYLCASKTGLAESTDTQYFGPGTRLTVL.

This rearrangement joins TRBV5-6 to TRBJ1-1; TRBD1 aligns across 11 bases. Germline values: CDR1 SGHDT, CDR2 YYEEEE. V trimming: 4 bases; J trimming: 0 bases; junction bases outside the gene matches: 5. The length of the CDR3 is 16 residues. CDR3 DNA sequence: TGTGCCAGCAGCGTGGACAGGGGGCTGTTGAACACTGAAGCTTTCTTT. It codes for CASSVDRGLLNTEAFF. The entire variable domain, with the rest obtained from reference TRBV5-6 and TRBJ1-1, is as follows: DAGVTQSPTHLIKTRGQQVTLRCSPKSGHDTVSWYQQALGQGPQFIFQYYEEEERQRGNFPDRFSGHQFPNYSSELNVNALLLGDSALYLCASSVDRGLLNTEAFFGQGTRLTVV.

This clone showed up many times. The rearrangement uses TRBV7-9 and TRBJ2-7, with D perhaps TRBD1 (6 bases). Trimming removed 5 bases at V and 4 bases at J, with 18 bases between. Germline V gene lookup returns CDR1 SEHNR and CDR2 FQNEAQ (reference sequence). There are 15 residues in the CDR3. DNA of the CDR3: TGTGCCAGCAGCGGTACAGGGAGATTTGTTTACGAGCAGTACTTC. Its translation: CASSGTGRFVYEQYF.

V gene TRBV5-1 combines with J gene TRBJ1-2; the match to TRBD1 covers 10 bases. The CDR3 length is 22 residues. Germline CDR1 reads SGHRS; CDR2 reads YFSETQ. The trim removed 0 bases at V and 6 bases at J, leaving 26 bases unmatched. DNA of the CDR3: TGCGCCAGCAGCTTGGTGTCCCCGGGACAGGGGACCCCCTCCCGTAGGACTAATGGCTACACCTTC. Translated: CASSLVSPGQGTPSRRTNGYTF.

CDR3 nucleotide sequence: TGTGCCAGCGGGGGGGTCTATGGCTACACCTTC. This sequence encodes CASGGVYGYTF. This chain uses TRBV7-3 with TRBJ1-2, with a tentative D call TRBD1 (5 bases). CDR1 and CDR2 from the germline V gene are SGHTA and FQGTGA. Between the trimmed V and J ends, which lost 8 bases and 4 bases, there was a span of 8 bases. This CDR3 spans 11 amino acids.